This is a list of T cell receptor beta chains from one sample in a study of cytomegalovirus exposure and HLA in healthy donors. Produced via immunoSEQ multiplex PCR; TCRdb's table is partial and in-frame only. The sample lists 150,000 or so clones, more than 60% occurring once. The material sequenced was PBMCs. These receptors all come from a woman in her thirties in good health and CMV-seronegative. The CDR3 runs from the conserved cysteine through the conserved F or W. D genes are given only for firm matches. Clone size appears in some rows only: once, few, many, or a class for an expanded clone.

cdr3_length,d_call,clone_size,v_call,j_call,cdr3_aa,cdr3_nt
13,TRBD1,NA,TRBV5-1,TRBJ1-1,CASSNQGARMAFF,TGCGCCAGCAGCAACCAGGGGGCGCGGATGGCTTTCTTT
15,NA,once,TRBV5-5,TRBJ1-1,CASSLLGVGNTEAFF,TGTGCCAGCAGCTTGTTAGGGGTGGGGAACACTGAAGCTTTCTTT
14,NA,NA,TRBV1,TRBJ2-1,CTVRDREGYNEQFF,TGCACGGTGAGGGACAGAGAGGGCTACAATGAGCAGTTCTTC
18,TRBD2,NA,TRBV19,TRBJ2-1,CASSSSGGRSFRHNEQFF,TGTGCCAGTAGTTCTAGCGGGGGACGATCTTTTAGGCACAATGAGCAGTTCTTC
14,NA,NA,TRBV30,TRBJ1-2,CAWGYSTTNYGYTF,TGTGCCTGGGGGTACAGCACCACTAACTATGGCTACACCTTC
15,NA,NA,TRBV6-1,TRBJ1-6,CASTAWTEDNSPLHF,TGTGCCAGCACAGCGTGGACGGAGGATAATTCACCCCTCCACTTT
15,TRBD2,NA,TRBV28,TRBJ2-7,CASSPTSGGSYEQYF,TGTGCCAGCAGTCCCACTAGCGGGGGCTCCTACGAGCAGTACTTC
15,NA,NA,TRBV2,TRBJ2-7,CASSEGQPFIYEQYF,TGTGCCAGCAGTGAAGGACAGCCGTTTATCTACGAGCAGTACTTC
15,NA,NA,TRBV11-2,TRBJ2-5,CASSFMGQYGETQYF,TGTGCCAGCAGCTTTATGGGACAATACGGAGAGACCCAGTACTTC
16,NA,NA,TRBV5-1,TRBJ2-2,CASSLAGVEGTGELFF,TGCGCCAGCAGCCTCGCAGGGGTTGAGGGGACCGGGGAGCTGTTTTTT
15,NA,NA,TRBV5-5,TRBJ2-5,CASSLYRGTGETQYF,TGTGCCAGCAGCTTGTATCGAGGGACTGGGGAGACCCAGTACTTC
12,NA,NA,TRBV29-1,TRBJ2-3,CSTSREIDTQYF,TGCAGCACCTCCCGTGAGATAGATACGCAGTATTTT
15,TRBD2,NA,TRBV7-9,TRBJ2-2,CASRLGLDYAGELFF,TGTGCCAGCAGGTTGGGACTAGACTATGCCGGGGAGCTGTTTTTT
12,NA,NA,TRBV4-1,TRBJ1-1,CASSRDLSQAFF,TGCGCCAGCAGCCGCGATCTGTCTCAAGCTTTCTTT
14,NA,NA,TRBV27,TRBJ1-6,CASSLWARGSPLHF,TGTGCCAGCAGTTTATGGGCCAGGGGTTCACCCCTCCACTTT
14,NA,few,TRBV2,TRBJ2-3,CASSEGLNGDTQYF,TGTGCCAGCAGTGAAGGCCTAAATGGAGATACGCAGTATTTT
13,TRBD1,NA,TRBV7-9,TRBJ1-5,CASSWTGTWPQHF,TGTGCCAGCAGCTGGACAGGGACATGGCCCCAGCATTTT
15,NA,NA,TRBV9,TRBJ1-1,CASSVSSYFNTEAFF,TGTGCCAGCAGCGTATCGTCCTACTTTAACACTGAAGCTTTCTTT
13,TRBD1,NA,TRBV7-8,TRBJ2-5,CASSPGTEETQYF,TGTGCCAGCAGCCCCGGGACAGAAGAGACCCAGTACTTC
17,NA,NA,TRBV25-1,TRBJ1-6,CASSESGGAMLNSPLHF,TGTGCCAGCAGTGAATCCGGGGGGGCAATGCTTAATTCACCCCTCCACTTT
16,TRBD1,NA,TRBV18,TRBJ1-5,CASSSGQGASNQPQHF,TGTGCCAGCTCATCCGGACAGGGGGCGAGCAATCAGCCCCAGCATTTT
18,TRBD2,once,TRBV4-1,TRBJ2-3,CASSLGLAGGWSTDTQYF,TGCGCCAGCAGCCTGGGACTAGCGGGGGGGTGGAGCACAGATACGCAGTATTTT
17,TRBD1,once,TRBV5-8,TRBJ2-7,CASSPGQGTAFGYEQYF,TGTGCCAGCAGCCCAGGACAGGGCACAGCTTTTGGCTACGAGCAGTACTTC
14,NA,NA,TRBV11-3,TRBJ1-1,CASSLGQANTEAFF,TGTGCCAGCAGCTTAGGACAGGCGAACACTGAAGCTTTCTTT
19,TRBD1,NA,TRBV12-5,TRBJ2-5,CASGRDRGSWRDTEETQYF,TGTGCTAGTGGACGAGACAGGGGCAGCTGGAGAGATACCGAAGAGACCCAGTACTTC
15,NA,NA,TRBV30,TRBJ1-6,CAWSSQVKNNSPLHF,TGTGCCTGGAGTTCACAGGTGAAGAATAATTCACCCCTCCACTTT
13,NA,NA,TRBV5-6,TRBJ1-5,CASSFVGRQPQHF,TGTGCCAGCAGCTTCGTCGGGAGACAGCCCCAGCATTTT
14,NA,NA,TRBV6-1,TRBJ1-4,CASNFRSLNEKLFF,TGTGCCAGCAACTTCAGGTCTCTTAATGAAAAACTGTTTTTT
15,TRBD1,NA,TRBV7-9,TRBJ1-2,CASSIGRDRVNGYTF,TGTGCCAGCAGCATTGGCCGGGACAGGGTCAATGGCTACACCTTC
14,TRBD1,NA,TRBV5-6,TRBJ1-2,CASTPLRGVNGYTF,TGTGCCAGCACCCCGCTCAGGGGGGTTAATGGCTACACCTTC
15,NA,NA,TRBV9,TRBJ2-7,CASSVGSGAPYEQYF,TGTGCCAGCAGCGTAGGGTCGGGAGCACCTTACGAGCAGTACTTC
16,TRBD1,NA,TRBV18,TRBJ1-5,CASSPQDRVRDQPQHF,TGTGCCAGCTCACCGCAAGACAGGGTCAGGGATCAGCCCCAGCATTTT
17,NA,NA,TRBV9,TRBJ1-3,CASSAIAFLGPWNTIYF,TGTGCCAGCAGCGCGATCGCCTTTCTGGGGCCGTGGAACACCATATATTTT
15,NA,NA,TRBV25-1,TRBJ1-6,CASSEYTGVNSPLHF,TGTGCCAGCAGTGAATATACGGGGGTGAATTCACCCCTCCACTTT
12,NA,NA,TRBV2,TRBJ1-3,CASSSQGNTIYF,TGTGCCAGCAGTTCACAGGGAAACACCATATATTTT
12,NA,NA,TRBV6-1,TRBJ1-2,CASRDSNYGYTF,TGTGCCAGCAGGGACAGCAACTATGGCTACACCTTC
16,NA,NA,TRBV2,TRBJ1-1,CASPQGRGGGPTEAFF,TGTGCCAGTCCTCAGGGGCGTGGGGGGGGGCCTACTGAAGCTTTCTTT
15,TRBD2,NA,TRBV7-9,TRBJ2-7,CASSLKGGDDYEQYF,TGTGCCAGCAGCTTGAAGGGAGGGGACGACTACGAGCAGTACTTC
13,NA,NA,TRBV19,TRBJ2-2,CASTTANTGELFF,TGTGCCAGTACGACAGCGAACACCGGGGAGCTGTTTTTT
13,NA,NA,TRBV7-9,TRBJ2-1,CASGGATYNEQFF,TGTGCCAGCGGGGGGGCAACATACAATGAGCAGTTCTTC
14,TRBD1,NA,TRBV9,TRBJ1-5,CASSPQGGDQPQHF,TGTGCCAGCAGCCCTCAGGGGGGCGATCAGCCCCAGCATTTT
14,NA,few,TRBV29-1,TRBJ2-1,CSVARSLLEGEQFF,TGCAGCGTTGCCCGCAGCCTCTTAGAGGGTGAGCAGTTCTTC
18,TRBD2,once,TRBV5-1,TRBJ2-1,CASSPRVAGGPLSNEQFF,TGCGCCAGCAGCCCACGGGTGGCGGGGGGCCCCCTCTCCAATGAGCAGTTCTTC
15,NA,NA,TRBV5-1,TRBJ2-2,CASSARTANTGELFF,TGCGCCAGCAGCGCACGGACAGCGAACACCGGGGAGCTGTTTTTT
15,NA,NA,TRBV5-4,TRBJ2-3,CASTQGGRGTDTQYF,TGTGCCAGCACCCAAGGGGGGCGGGGGACAGATACGCAGTATTTT
15,NA,NA,TRBV28,TRBJ1-6,CASSSVSSYNSPLHF,TGTGCCAGCAGTTCAGTCAGCTCCTATAATTCACCCCTCCACTTT
14,NA,NA,TRBV11-3,TRBJ2-2,CASSRGEALGELFF,TGTGCCAGCAGCCGGGGTGAGGCGCTCGGGGAGCTGTTTTTT
13,NA,NA,TRBV29-1,TRBJ1-1,CSVERDLNTEAFF,TGCAGCGTTGAACGGGATCTGAACACTGAAGCTTTCTTT
14,TRBD1,few,TRBV2,TRBJ1-1,CASRPGQGFTEAFF,TGTGCCAGCAGACCGGGACAGGGGTTCACTGAAGCTTTCTTT
13,NA,NA,TRBV6-5,TRBJ1-2,CASSLTENYGYTF,TGTGCCAGCAGCCTTACCGAGAACTATGGCTACACCTTC
16,NA,few,TRBV7-9,TRBJ1-4,CASSLGPSRGAEKLFF,TGTGCCAGCAGCTTAGGCCCGTCGCGCGGGGCTGAAAAACTGTTTTTT
16,NA,NA,TRBV4-1,TRBJ2-3,CASSQDGGRYTDTQYF,TGCGCCAGCAGCCAAGATGGAGGCAGGTACACAGATACGCAGTATTTT
14,NA,NA,TRBV7-9,TRBJ1-1,CASSLGGLNTEAFF,TGTGCCAGCAGCTTAGGAGGGTTGAACACTGAAGCTTTCTTT
12,NA,NA,TRBV12-5,TRBJ2-3,CASDRGTDTQYF,TGTGCTAGCGACAGAGGCACAGATACGCAGTATTTT